The 5 T cell receptor beta chains in this list originate from one sample, sequenced in a study of blood T cell repertoires in COVID-19. TCRdb's table, derived via immunoSEQ multiplex PCR, lists solely in-frame clones and lacks some. The sample has tens of thousands of clones, over 75% seen once. Specimen: peripheral blood. These receptors were taken from a woman aged 60-75 years with acute or convalescent COVID-19.

This rearrangement joins TRBV2 to TRBJ1-2; D unresolved. With 5 bases removed from V and 4 bases from J, the gap between germline ends came to 14 bases. This CDR3 is built from 14 residues. Germline CDR1 SNHLY, CDR2 FYNNEI. This chain's CDR3 is CASSRSGEAYGYTF. In nucleotides, the CDR3 is TGTGCCAGCAGTCGTTCGGGAGAGGCCTATGGCTACACCTTC.

V is TRBV24-1 and J is TRBJ2-6; D gene unclear. The germline V and J ends were trimmed by 9 bases and 3 bases, with 8 bases remaining between them. This CDR3 contains 13 residues. CDR1 is KGHDR, CDR2 SFDVKD, per germline. Here the CDR3 reads CATENLGANVLTF. CDR3 nucleotide sequence: TGTGCCACCGAGAACCTTGGGGCCAACGTCCTGACTTTC.

This clone was recorded a few times. This sequence joins TRBV7-9 and TRBJ1-2; 7 bases agree with TRBD1. CDR3 length: 13 residues. V was clipped by 11 bases and J by 6 bases; unmatched bases: 12. Germline V gene sequence: CDR1 SEHNR, CDR2 FQNEAQ (reference sequence). CDR3 sequence (DNA): TGTGCCGGCACCCTTATGCAGGGGGATGGCTACACCTTC. Protein product: CAGTLMQGDGYTF.

The chain joins TRBV7-7 to TRBJ2-5; 10 nucleotides line up with TRBD2. V was pared by 4 bases and J by 5 bases, with 10 bases of the junction left unmatched. CDR1 is SSHAT, CDR2 FNYEAQ, per germline (reference sequence). The CDR3 contains 16 residues. In DNA, the CDR3 is TGTGCCAGCAGCTCCGTGAGCGGGGGGGCCGAGGAGACCCAGTACTTC. Residues: CASSSVSGGAEETQYF. Together with reference TRBV7-7 and TRBJ2-5, the CDR3 gives the full variable domain: GAGVSQSPRYKVTKRGQDVTLRCDPISSHATLYWYQQALGQGPEFLTYFNYEAQPDKSGLPSDRFSAERPEGSISTLTIQRTEQRDSAMYRCASSSVSGGAEETQYFGPGTRLLVL.

This clone has a single count. The chain links TRBV6-5 to TRBJ1-2, with a possible D match to TRBD1 (5 bases). The CDR3 covers 14 residues. V was shortened by 0 bases and J by 4 bases, with 9 bases between the two germline ends. Germline lookup yields CDR1 MNHEY and CDR2 SVGAGI. The CDR3 region is CASSYSPRAYGYTF. CDR3 sequence (DNA): TGTGCCAGCAGTTACTCGCCCAGGGCCTATGGCTACACCTTC.